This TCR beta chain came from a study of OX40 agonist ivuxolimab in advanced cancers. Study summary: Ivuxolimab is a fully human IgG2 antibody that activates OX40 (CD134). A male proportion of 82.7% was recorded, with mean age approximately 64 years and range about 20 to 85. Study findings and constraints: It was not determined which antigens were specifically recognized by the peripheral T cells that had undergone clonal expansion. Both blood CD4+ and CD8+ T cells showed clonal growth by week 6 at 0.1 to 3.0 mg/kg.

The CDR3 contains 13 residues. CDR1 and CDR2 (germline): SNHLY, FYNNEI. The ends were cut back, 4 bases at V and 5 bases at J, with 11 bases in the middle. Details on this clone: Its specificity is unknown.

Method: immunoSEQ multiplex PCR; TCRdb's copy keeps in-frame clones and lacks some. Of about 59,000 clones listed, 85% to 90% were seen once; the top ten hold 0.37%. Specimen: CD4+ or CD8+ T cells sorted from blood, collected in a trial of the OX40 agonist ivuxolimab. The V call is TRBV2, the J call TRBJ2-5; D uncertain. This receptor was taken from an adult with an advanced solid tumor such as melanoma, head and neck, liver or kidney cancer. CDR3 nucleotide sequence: TGTGCCAGCAGTGTCCTTCTGAGGGAGACCCAGTACTTC. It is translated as CASSVLLRETQYF.